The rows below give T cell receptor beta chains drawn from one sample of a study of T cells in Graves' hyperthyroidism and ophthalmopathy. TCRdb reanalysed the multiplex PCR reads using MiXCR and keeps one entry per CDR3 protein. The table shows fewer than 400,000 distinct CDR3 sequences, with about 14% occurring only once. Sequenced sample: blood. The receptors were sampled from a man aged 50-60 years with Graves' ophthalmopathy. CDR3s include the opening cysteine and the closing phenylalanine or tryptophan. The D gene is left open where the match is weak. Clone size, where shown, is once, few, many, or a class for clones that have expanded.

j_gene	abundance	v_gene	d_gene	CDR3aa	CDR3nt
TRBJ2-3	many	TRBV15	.	CAAQDYSTEDTQYF	TGTGCCGCACAAGACTACTCGACGGAAGATACGCAGTATTTT
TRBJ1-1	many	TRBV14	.	CASSQHRNTEAFF	TGTGCCAGCAGCCAACATCGGAACACTGAAGCTTTCTTT
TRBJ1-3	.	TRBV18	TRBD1	CASSWGQGASGDTIYF	TGTGCCAGCTCATGGGGACAGGGGGCCTCTGGAGACACCATATATTTT
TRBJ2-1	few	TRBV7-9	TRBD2	CASSPKGLDYNEQFF	TGTGCCAGCAGCCCAAAGGGACTAGACTACAATGAGCAGTTCTTC
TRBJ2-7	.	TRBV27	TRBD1	CASQRTGWHEQYF	TGTGCCAGCCAGAGGACAGGGTGGCACGAGCAGTACTTC
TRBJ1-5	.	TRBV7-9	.	CASSLEVGAGLQPQHF	TGTGCCAGCAGCTTAGAAGTGGGGGCAGGATTACAGCCCCAGCATTTT
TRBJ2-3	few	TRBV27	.	CASWEGARTDTQYF	TGTGCCAGCTGGGAGGGGGCGCGCACAGATACGCAGTATTTT
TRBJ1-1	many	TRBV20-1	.	CSALRAITEAFF	TGCAGTGCCCTTCGAGCTATCACTGAAGCTTTCTTT
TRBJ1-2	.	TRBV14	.	CASSLGWQCLLFRGYTF	TGTGCCAGCAGCCTCGGTTGGCAGTGCCTTCTTTTTCGTGGCTACACCTTC
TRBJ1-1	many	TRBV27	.	CASRNLKGFSTEAFF	TGTGCCAGCAGAAATTTAAAGGGGTTTTCGACTGAAGCTTTCTTT
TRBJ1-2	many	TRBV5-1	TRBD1	CASSLLGQGYGYTF	TGCGCCAGCAGCTTGTTGGGACAGGGCTATGGCTACACCTTC
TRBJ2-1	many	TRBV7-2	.	CASSPHIREQFF	TGTGCCAGCAGCCCCCATATCCGGGAGCAGTTCTTC
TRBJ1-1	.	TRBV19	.	CASIIYGDSRTEAFF	TGTGCCAGTATAATTTATGGGGACTCGCGCACTGAAGCTTTCTTT
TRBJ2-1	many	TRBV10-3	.	CAISRPTQDEQFF	TGTGCCATCAGCAGACCAACCCAAGATGAGCAGTTCTTC